This is a list of T cell receptor beta chains from one sample in a study of blood T cells in healthy people across ages. From the 5' RACE reads, TCRdb called clonotypes with MiXCR, one entry per CDR3 protein. The sample gives approximately 670,000 distinct CDR3 sequences, around two fifths of which show up once; roughly 30% is in the top ten. The sequencing sample was made of blood. Source of these receptors: an elderly man in good health. Both conserved end residues are part of each CDR3. D genes are given only for firm matches. Only part of the rows carry a size: once, few, many, or a class if the clone is expanded.

>TRBD2|NA|TRBJ2-7|TRBV10-3|14
CAIRSGTSGYEQYF
TGTGCCATCAGATCCGGGACTAGCGGATACGAGCAGTACTTC
>NA|NA|TRBJ1-2|TRBV12-3/TRBV12-4|15
CASSLGRIPSQGYTF
TGTGCCAGCAGTTTGGGACGGATCCCATCACAGGGCTACACCTTC
>NA|NA|TRBJ2-5|TRBV9|14
CASSAFDSTGTQYF
TGTGCCAGCAGCGCCTTTGACTCCACGGGGACCCAGTACTTC
>NA|few|TRBJ2-2|TRBV7-2|13
CASSRLSTGELFF
TGTGCCAGCAGTCGCCTCTCCACCGGGGAGCTGTTTTTT
>NA|NA|TRBJ2-5|TRBV6-2/TRBV6-3|13
CASRDNPQETQYF
TGTGCCAGCAGGGATAATCCCCAAGAGACCCAGTACTTC
>NA|many|TRBJ1-2|TRBV25-1|16
CASSDPRAGWTGGYTF
TGTGCCAGCAGCGACCCCAGGGCAGGTTGGACGGGAGGCTACACCTTC
>NA|few|TRBJ2-3|TRBV20-1|13
CSAPDSATDTQYF
TGCAGTGCTCCCGACAGCGCTACAGATACGCAGTATTTT
>TRBD1|NA|TRBJ2-1|TRBV25-1|15
CASRGDRGQVREQFF
TGTGCCAGCAGGGGGGACAGGGGGCAGGTACGTGAGCAGTTCTTC
>NA|NA|TRBJ2-5|TRBV20-1|13
CSARGRQRETQYF
TGCAGTGCTAGGGGCCGGCAGCGAGAGACCCAGTACTTC
>NA|NA|TRBJ1-1|TRBV7-9|16
CASSLAHYKGVAEAFF
TGTGCCAGCAGCTTAGCCCATTACAAAGGAGTGGCTGAAGCTTTCTTT
>TRBD1|few|TRBJ2-1|TRBV24-1|16
CATSARGQGASNEQFF
TGTGCCACCAGTGCTCGCGGACAGGGGGCTTCGAATGAGCAGTTCTTC
>NA|many|TRBJ2-5|TRBV7-2|12
CASSFNWETQYF
TGTGCCAGCAGCTTCAATTGGGAGACCCAGTACTTC
>NA|NA|TRBJ1-1|TRBV7-2|14
CASSVAGGKTEAFF
TGTGCCAGCAGCGTAGCGGGCGGAAAAACTGAAGCTTTCTTT
>NA|NA|TRBJ1-4|TRBV7-9|12
CASSLAEGKLFF
TGTGCCAGCAGCTTAGCGGAGGGAAAACTGTTTTTT
>NA|NA|TRBJ2-7|TRBV15|17
CATSTPETGPSSYEQYF
TGTGCCACCAGCACCCCAGAGACAGGACCTAGCTCCTACGAGCAGTACTTC
>TRBD2|few|TRBJ2-2|TRBV10-1|16
CASSVQREGRTGELFF
TGCGCCAGCAGTGTCCAACGGGAGGGCCGCACCGGGGAGCTGTTTTTT
>NA|NA|TRBJ2-3|TRBV7-7|13
CASSFDEADTQYF
TGTGCTAGCAGCTTCGACGAGGCAGATACGCAGTATTTT
>NA|NA|TRBJ2-1|TRBV20-1|14
CSAPEVSAYNEQFF
TGCAGTGCTCCGGAGGTCTCCGCCTACAATGAGCAGTTCTTC
>NA|NA|TRBJ2-7|TRBV7-2|16
CASSLEGRTPSYEQYF
TGTGCCAGCAGCTTAGAGGGCAGGACGCCTTCCTACGAGCAGTACTTC
>NA|NA|TRBJ2-3|TRBV11-3|15
CASSPTPGWTDTQYF
TGTGCCAGCAGCCCCACCCCTGGGTGGACAGATACGCAGTATTTT
>TRBD1|NA|TRBJ2-3|TRBV2|16
CASSAKPGQYTDTQYF
TGTGCCAGCAGTGCAAAACCGGGACAGTACACAGATACGCAGTATTTT
>TRBD1|few|TRBJ1-2|TRBV20-1|15
CSATPNRGENYGYTF
TGCAGTGCTACTCCTAACAGGGGGGAGAACTATGGCTACACCTTC
>TRBD1|few|TRBJ1-5|TRBV5-1|14
CASSQGQGDQPQHF
TGCGCCAGCAGCCAAGGACAGGGGGATCAGCCCCAGCATTTT
>NA|NA|TRBJ1-5|TRBV20-1|14
CSANLKGRDQPQHF
TGCAGTGCCAATCTCAAGGGGCGAGATCAGCCCCAGCATTTT
>TRBD1|NA|TRBJ1-5|TRBV7-8|17
CASSLGVRRQGFQPQHF
TGTGCCAGCAGCTTAGGCGTGAGGAGACAGGGCTTCCAGCCCCAGCATTTT
>TRBD2|NA|TRBJ2-1|TRBV4-2|16
CASSQVASGDYNEQFF
TGTGCCAGCAGCCAAGTGGCTAGCGGGGATTACAATGAGCAGTTCTTC
>TRBD2|few|TRBJ2-7|TRBV20-1|13
CSVSGLGNYEQYF
TGCAGTGTATCGGGACTAGGAAACTACGAGCAGTACTTC
>TRBD1|NA|TRBJ1-1|TRBV7-9|12
CASSPDRGKAFF
TGTGCCAGCAGCCCTGACAGGGGTAAAGCTTTCTTT
>NA|NA|TRBJ2-6|TRBV11-2|16
CASSLAASSGANVLTF
TGTGCCAGCAGCTTAGCGGCTAGCTCTGGGGCCAACGTCCTGACTTTC